Listed below are T cell receptor beta chains from one sample, sequenced in a study of T cell repertoires in cytomegalovirus infection. For these TCRs, the target antigens are not known. TCRdb re-called the reads through MiXCR, storing one row per CDR3 protein. The repertoire holds around 750,000 distinct CDR3 sequences, with less than 35% as singletons. Sequencing was performed on cultured CD8+ T cells from PBMCs, taken from culture after CMV antigen stimulation. These TCRs come from a human donor in good health (CMV status not recorded). Some clones in this sample may be carry-over from other donors' samples. CDR3s include the opening cysteine and the closing phenylalanine or tryptophan. D genes are given only for firm matches. Only some rows state a clone size, as once, few, many or a class for expanded clones.

NA	TRBV4-3	TRBJ2-1	NA	CASSMEHSNEQFF	TGCGCCAGCAGCATGGAGCATTCCAATGAGCAGTTCTTC
NA	TRBV7-9	TRBJ2-2	NA	CASSLKQSNTGELFF	TGTGCCAGCAGCTTAAAACAATCGAACACCGGGGAGCTGTTTTTT
NA	TRBV19	TRBJ2-3	NA	CASSTRPEYTDTQYF	TGTGCCAGTAGTACCCGGCCCGAATACACAGATACGCAGTATTTT
NA	TRBV24-1	TRBJ2-2	NA	CATSDSRQEVTGELFF	TGTGCCACCAGTGATTCTAGACAGGAGGTCACCGGGGAGCTGTTTTTT
NA	TRBV6-6	TRBJ2-5	few	CASSPYRTSYQETQYF	TGTGCCAGCAGTCCCTACCGGACTTCGTACCAAGAGACCCAGTACTTC
TRBD1	TRBV7-2	TRBJ1-5	many	CASTTGQAAGQHF	TGTGCCAGCACTACCGGACAGGCCGCAGGCCAGCATTTT
NA	TRBV9	TRBJ2-7	NA	CASSEEDYEQYF	TGTGCCAGCAGCGAAGAAGATTACGAGCAGTACTTC
NA	TRBV19	TRBJ1-1	NA	CASSIRRENTEAFF	TGTGCCAGTAGTATCCGACGGGAGAACACTGAAGCTTTCTTT
NA	TRBV7-4	TRBJ2-1	NA	CASSLGAGAHNEQFF	TGTGCCAGCAGCTTAGGAGCCGGGGCCCACAATGAGCAGTTCTTC
TRBD1	TRBV18	TRBJ1-1	NA	CASSAQGQMNTEAFF	TGTGCCAGCTCCGCCCAGGGACAGATGAACACTGAAGCTTTCTTT
NA	TRBV27	TRBJ2-3	few	CASSEGGPLTDTQYF	TGTGCCAGCAGTGAGGGGGGCCCATTGACAGATACGCAGTATTTT
NA	TRBV19	TRBJ2-3	NA	CASSIIPWDTQYF	TGTGCCAGTAGTATAATCCCCTGGGATACGCAGTATTTT
NA	TRBV11-2	TRBJ2-6	many	CASSDTTFSGANVLTF	TGTGCCAGCAGTGATACCACTTTCTCTGGGGCCAACGTCCTGACTTTC
NA	TRBV5-4	TRBJ2-3	NA	CASSLGGGLATDTQYF	TGTGCCAGCAGCTTGGGGGGGGGGCTAGCGACAGATACGCAGTATTTT
NA	TRBV4-3	TRBJ1-2	few	CASSQAPTNYGYTF	TGCGCCAGCAGCCAAGCTCCCACGAACTATGGCTACACCTTC
NA	TRBV27	TRBJ1-5	few	CASRDGPNQPQHF	TGTGCCAGCAGGGACGGCCCCAATCAGCCCCAGCATTTT
NA	TRBV9	TRBJ1-5	NA	CASSATGLSHQPQHF	TGTGCCAGCAGCGCCACAGGGTTATCTCATCAGCCCCAGCATTTT
TRBD1	TRBV5-6	TRBJ2-4	NA	CASSYRDRGRGAGKNIQYF	TGTGCCAGCAGCTACCGGGACAGGGGTCGAGGAGCAGGCAAAAACATTCAGTACTTC
TRBD2	TRBV7-9	TRBJ2-1	many	CASSSTLRGVPEKHNEQFF	TGTGCCAGCAGCTCTACTCTTCGGGGGGTCCCCGAAAAACACAATGAGCAGTTCTTC